The rows below give T cell receptor beta chains drawn from one sample of a study of CD8 T cells in Susac syndrome. MiXCR, run by TCRdb on the immunoSEQ multiplex PCR reads, gives a single entry per CDR3 protein. The sample lists about 82,000 distinct CDR3 sequences, roughly 96% seen once, with 0.62% in the top ten. The specimen sequenced was CD8+ T cells from PBMCs. The receptors stem from a human donor with Susac syndrome. Each CDR3 is given with its conserved first and last residue. D genes are given only for firm matches. Clone size is not always given. Where it is, it says once, few, many or a class for expanded clones.

J | D | size | V | DNA | CDR3
TRBJ2-7 | TRBD2 | - | TRBV13 | TGTGCCAGCAGCTTTGGGACTAGCGGGGCAACCTACGAGCAGTACTTC | CASSFGTSGATYEQYF
TRBJ1-6 | - | - | TRBV9 | TGTGCCAGCGGCTGGACGGGGTCACCCCTCCACTTT | CASGWTGSPLHF
TRBJ1-6 | TRBD1 | - | TRBV15 | TGTGCCACCAGCAGATTCGGGGACAGTTATAATTCACCCCTCCACTTT | CATSRFGDSYNSPLHF
TRBJ2-7 | TRBD1 | once | TRBV27 | TGTGCCAGCAGTTCTCCGGGACAGGGGATCGGGGCCTCCTACGAGCAGTACTTC | CASSSPGQGIGASYEQYF
TRBJ2-5 | - | - | TRBV12-3/TRBV12-4 | TGTGCCAGCTCCCGCAGCCAAGAGACCCAGTACTTC | CASSRSQETQYF
TRBJ1-1 | - | - | TRBV7-3 | TGTGCCAGCAGCTTCCACCTTAACACTGAAGCTTTCTTT | CASSFHLNTEAFF
TRBJ2-1 | TRBD1 | - | TRBV24-1 | TGTGCCACCAGTGATGTCGGGACAGGGAACTACAATGAGCAGTTCTTC | CATSDVGTGNYNEQFF
TRBJ1-6 | TRBD1 | - | TRBV13 | TGTGCCAGCAGCAGGGACAGTAGTTATAATTCACCCCTCCACTTT | CASSRDSSYNSPLHF
TRBJ2-7 | TRBD1 | - | TRBV12-5 | TGTGCTAGTGGTTTGGTACAGGGGATCAACGAGCAGTACTTC | CASGLVQGINEQYF
TRBJ1-2 | - | - | TRBV4-3 | TGCGCCAGCAGCCAAGCGGAGGGTTCCTATGGCTACACCTTC | CASSQAEGSYGYTF
TRBJ1-2 | - | - | TRBV20-1 | TGCAGTGCCCCTAGACAGATCTATGGCTACACCTTC | CSAPRQIYGYTF
TRBJ2-6 | - | - | TRBV20-1 | TGCAGTGCTAGAGATATTAGGGGTGGGGGGGCCAACGTCCTGACTTTC | CSARDIRGGGANVLTF
TRBJ1-6 | TRBD1 | - | TRBV7-9 | TGTGCCAGCAGCACCCAATCCAGGGGGCGGGGATATAATTCACCCCTCCACTTT | CASSTQSRGRGYNSPLHF
TRBJ2-4 | TRBD1 | - | TRBV6-2/TRBV6-3 | TGTGCCAGCAGTTACACCCCAGGCGGGACAGGCCCCAACATTCAGTACTTC | CASSYTPGGTGPNIQYF
TRBJ1-2 | - | - | TRBV7-3 | TGTGCCAGCAGCTTAAGCGGGGACCATGGCTACACCTTC | CASSLSGDHGYTF
TRBJ1-1 | - | - | TRBV30 | TGTGCCTGGAGTGATCAAGGAGTCACTGAAGCTTTCTTT | CAWSDQGVTEAFF
TRBJ2-3 | - | - | TRBV10-3 | TGTGCCATCAGAAGGGGTGAGGATACGCAGTATTTT | CAIRRGEDTQYF
TRBJ1-4 | TRBD1 | - | TRBV28 | TGTGCCAGCAGTTTCCCGAGGGAGGGGACAGGGAATGAAAAACTGTTTTTT | CASSFPREGTGNEKLFF
TRBJ2-7 | - | - | TRBV28 | TGTGCCAGCAGTCCGCCCCTTGGCACGCGCTACGAGCAGTACTTC | CASSPPLGTRYEQYF
TRBJ1-5 | - | - | TRBV20-1 | TGCAGTGCTAGAAGTGGTAGGCCAGATCAGCCCCAGCATTTT | CSARSGRPDQPQHF
TRBJ1-5 | - | - | TRBV30 | TGTGCCTGGAGTGGGACAGCTAGCAATCAGCCCCAGCATTTT | CAWSGTASNQPQHF
TRBJ2-7 | TRBD1 | - | TRBV29-1 | TGCAGCGTTGAAGGCCAGGGGGCTTACGAGCAGTACTTC | CSVEGQGAYEQYF
TRBJ1-1 | - | - | TRBV29-1 | TGCAGCGTTGCCCGGGGGGAATTAAAGACGGACACTGAAGCTTTCTTT | CSVARGELKTDTEAFF
TRBJ1-2 | - | - | TRBV7-8 | TGTGCCAGCAGCTTACAAGTAACGGATGGCTACACCTTC | CASSLQVTDGYTF
TRBJ1-5 | TRBD1 | - | TRBV7-9 | TGTGCCAGCAGCGTCCAGGGGGCGAGCAATCAGCCCCAGCATTTT | CASSVQGASNQPQHF
TRBJ2-2 | TRBD1 | - | TRBV29-1 | TGCAGCATTTTCCGGGGACAGGCCCACACCGGGGAGCTGTTTTTT | CSIFRGQAHTGELFF
TRBJ2-2 | - | - | TRBV29-1 | TGCAGCGTTGAAGATATAACCGGGGAGCTGTTTTTT | CSVEDITGELFF
TRBJ2-5 | - | - | TRBV14 | TGTGCCAGCAGCCCCACCAATCCCGGCGAGACCCAGTACTTC | CASSPTNPGETQYF
TRBJ1-1 | - | few | TRBV7-9 | TGTGCCAGCAGCCACAGGAACACTGAAGCTTTCTTT | CASSHRNTEAFF